These T cell receptor beta chains were read from a single sample in a study of shared clonotypes between healthy human individuals. Generated by immunoSEQ multiplex PCR, the TCRdb table keeps only in-frame clones and is missing some. This sample has roughly 700,000 clones; 90% occur once, and the top ten carry approximately 35%. Sequenced: memory CD8+ T cells from PBMCs. Receptors were obtained from a young man in good health. Some clones in this sample may be carry-over from other donors' samples. Both conserved end residues are part of each CDR3. D genes are given only for firm matches. Not all rows give a size; the values are once, few, many and, for expanded clones, a class.

>TRBJ2-1|TRBV29-1|.|.
CSARGMDEQFF
TGCAGCGCCCGGGGGATGGATGAGCAGTTCTTC
>TRBJ2-2|TRBV2|.|.
CASSVGTVNTGELFF
TGTGCCAGCAGTGTCGGGACGGTGAACACCGGGGAGCTGTTTTTT
>TRBJ2-7|TRBV4-1|.|.
CASSPRGGNYEQYF
TGCGCCAGCAGCCCCCGGGGCGGGAACTACGAGCAGTACTTC
>TRBJ2-7|TRBV9|.|TRBD1
CASSAAGTGSYEQYF
TGTGCCAGCAGCGCAGCCGGGACAGGCAGCTACGAGCAGTACTTC
>TRBJ1-2|TRBV30|.|.
CAWIAGFPNYGYTF
TGTGCCTGGATAGCAGGTTTTCCTAACTATGGCTACACCTTC
>TRBJ1-2|TRBV14|.|.
CASSQGSVRNRGYTF
TGTGCCAGCAGCCAAGGGAGCGTCAGGAATCGTGGCTACACCTTC
>TRBJ2-1|TRBV5-4|.|TRBD2
CASGLPGLAGVDEQFF
TGTGCCAGCGGCCTCCCGGGACTAGCGGGAGTTGATGAGCAGTTCTTC
>TRBJ2-2|TRBV7-8|.|TRBD2
CASSLALAGGRVYAGELFF
TGTGCCAGCAGCTTAGCGCTAGCGGGAGGCCGGGTCTATGCCGGGGAGCTGTTTTTT
>TRBJ2-6|TRBV27|.|.
CASSLSWGSGANVLTF
TGTGCCAGCAGTTTATCGTGGGGCTCTGGGGCCAACGTCCTGACTTTC
>TRBJ2-3|TRBV6-1|.|TRBD1
CASRSAPTGADTQYF
TGTGCCAGCAGATCAGCCCCGACAGGGGCGGATACGCAGTATTTT
>TRBJ2-7|TRBV14|.|.
CASSPLPGSYEQYF
TGTGCCAGCAGCCCCCTGCCTGGCTCCTACGAGCAGTACTTC
>TRBJ1-1|TRBV4-1|.|TRBD1
CASSLLTGTANTEAFF
TGCGCCAGCAGCCTCCTTACCGGGACAGCGAACACTGAAGCTTTCTTT
>TRBJ2-5|TRBV28|.|TRBD1
CASSLSPTGGTETQYF
TGTGCCAGCAGTTTATCCCCTACAGGGGGCACCGAGACCCAGTACTTC
>TRBJ2-1|TRBV27|once|TRBD1
CASSPWAGGLSYNEQFF
TGTGCCAGCAGCCCCTGGGCAGGGGGCCTCTCCTACAATGAGCAGTTCTTC
>TRBJ1-1|TRBV7-9|.|.
CASSWQGRKNTEAFF
TGTGCCAGCAGCTGGCAGGGTAGGAAGAACACTGAAGCTTTCTTT
>TRBJ2-1|TRBV28|.|.
CASSFRANWANEQFF
TGTGCCAGCAGTTTTCGGGCCAATTGGGCCAATGAGCAGTTCTTC
>TRBJ1-3|TRBV6-5|once|.
CASSGGYGNTIYF
TGTGCCAGCAGCGGGGGTTATGGAAACACCATATATTTT
>TRBJ1-2|TRBV5-5|few|.
CASRLRPQVNLDYYGYTF
TGTGCCAGCAGGCTGCGGCCCCAAGTCAATTTGGATTACTATGGCTACACCTTC
>TRBJ1-1|TRBV6-5|.|.
CASSFTVNTEAFF
TGTGCCAGCAGTTTTACAGTGAACACTGAAGCTTTCTTT
>TRBJ1-4|TRBV7-6|.|TRBD1
CASSLGQGWEKLFF
TGTGCCAGCAGCTTGGGACAGGGATGGGAAAAACTGTTTTTT
>TRBJ2-7|TRBV7-8|.|TRBD1
CASSPQGANPAYEQYF
TGTGCCAGCAGCCCCCAGGGGGCCAACCCAGCCTACGAGCAGTACTTC
>TRBJ2-7|TRBV19|.|.
CASSMGLFTYEQYF
TGTGCCAGTAGTATGGGACTGTTTACCTACGAGCAGTACTTC
>TRBJ1-2|TRBV7-3|.|.
CASSLTRQLFAGYTF
TGTGCCAGCAGCTTAACCCGACAGCTGTTTGCTGGCTACACCTTC
>TRBJ2-5|TRBV11-2|.|.
CASSFLPQETQYF
TGTGCCAGCAGCTTTTTACCTCAAGAGACCCAGTACTTC
>TRBJ1-1|TRBV4-1|.|TRBD1
CASSPQGQGWTEAFF
TGCGCCAGCAGCCCCCAAGGACAGGGGTGGACTGAAGCTTTCTTT
>TRBJ2-1|TRBV27|.|TRBD2
CASSSAGGPNEQFF
TGTGCCAGCAGTTCAGCGGGAGGGCCCAATGAGCAGTTCTTC
>TRBJ1-3|TRBV28|many|.
CASSFLDGRSGNTIYF
TGTGCCAGCAGTTTTCTAGACGGACGCTCTGGAAACACCATATATTTT
>TRBJ1-2|TRBV4-2|.|.
CASSQDRRGANYGYTF
TGTGCCAGCAGCCAAGATAGACGGGGGGCAAACTATGGCTACACCTTC
>TRBJ2-1|TRBV4-1|.|TRBD2
CASNQVPGLAGGADEQFF
TGCGCCAGCAACCAAGTCCCGGGACTAGCGGGAGGGGCGGATGAGCAGTTCTTC
>TRBJ2-1|TRBV7-2|.|TRBD1
CASSTDRGSSYNEQFF
TGTGCCAGCAGCACCGACAGGGGTAGCTCCTACAATGAGCAGTTCTTC
>TRBJ2-6|TRBV9|.|.
CASSPRTALGGANVLTF
TGTGCCAGCAGCCCCCGGACAGCCCTGGGGGGGGCCAACGTCCTGACTTTC
>TRBJ1-1|TRBV10-1|.|.
CASSESKGRTEAFF
TGCGCCAGCAGTGAGTCAAAGGGAAGGACTGAAGCTTTCTTT
>TRBJ1-2|TRBV4-1|.|.
CASSQQPTGSYGYTF
TGCGCCAGCAGCCAACAGCCTACAGGCTCCTATGGCTACACCTTC
>TRBJ2-5|TRBV4-1|.|TRBD1
CASSPWQGAETQYF
TGCGCCAGCAGCCCTTGGCAGGGGGCGGAGACCCAGTACTTC
>TRBJ2-7|TRBV27|.|TRBD2
CASRVAGGTYEQYF
TGTGCCAGCAGGGTAGCGGGGGGGACCTACGAGCAGTACTTC
>TRBJ2-7|TRBV4-1|.|.
CASSQGSVEQYF
TGCGCCAGCAGCCAAGGATCCGTCGAGCAGTACTTC
>TRBJ1-1|TRBV28|.|.
CASSSYPFKGTEAFF
TGTGCCAGCAGTTCCTACCCATTTAAGGGGACTGAAGCTTTCTTT
>TRBJ2-3|TRBV6-6|.|.
CASSTRDSQAPDTQYF
TGTGCCAGCAGTACTCGGGACTCACAAGCCCCGGATACGCAGTATTTT
>TRBJ1-1|TRBV28|.|.
CASSLRGVRSEAFF
TGTGCCAGCAGTTTACGGGGGGTTCGCTCTGAAGCTTTCTTT
>TRBJ2-7|TRBV28|.|.
CASRPRGTSYEQYF
TGTGCCAGCAGACCACGGGGCACTAGCTACGAGCAGTACTTC
>TRBJ1-1|TRBV7-2|once|.
CASSLVGNEAFF
TGTGCCAGCAGCTTAGTCGGGAATGAAGCTTTCTTT
>TRBJ2-1|TRBV9|.|TRBD1
CASSGVTGLRYNEQFF
TGTGCCAGCAGCGGGGTGACAGGGTTAAGGTACAATGAGCAGTTCTTC
>TRBJ2-6|TRBV27|.|.
CASGSGANVLTF
TGTGCCAGCGGCTCTGGGGCCAACGTCCTGACTTTC
>TRBJ1-2|TRBV4-3|once|.
CASSQGVISPTNYGYTF
TGCGCCAGCAGCCAAGGGGTTATTTCGCCTACTAACTATGGCTACACCTTC
>TRBJ1-6|TRBV27|.|.
CASSLSQYNSPLHF
TGTGCCAGCAGTTTAAGTCAGTATAATTCACCCCTCCACTTT
>TRBJ1-1|TRBV7-9|.|.
CASSLGGIEAFF
TGTGCCAGCAGCTTAGGGGGGATTGAAGCTTTCTTT
>TRBJ2-3|TRBV11-1|.|TRBD2
CASSLGTESGSFNQDTQYF
TGTGCCAGCAGCTTGGGGACCGAGAGCGGGAGCTTTAACCAAGATACGCAGTATTTT
>TRBJ2-7|TRBV20-1|.|.
CSATGDEQYF
TGCAGTGCTACAGGGGACGAGCAGTACTTC
>TRBJ1-5|TRBV23-1|.|.
CASSLQRWRTRVEPQHF
TGCGCCAGCAGTCTTCAGCGATGGCGGACCCGCGTGGAGCCCCAGCATTTT